The rows below give T cell receptor beta chains drawn from one sample of a study of PD-1 blockade in classical Hodgkin lymphoma. This table comes from immunoSEQ multiplex PCR, and its TCRdb copy is limited to in-frame clones, with some not included. The data contain about 23,000 clones, 90% of them singletons. Sequences were obtained from CD4+ T cells from blood. The receptors were gathered from a human donor with classical Hodgkin lymphoma. CDR3s include the opening cysteine and the closing phenylalanine or tryptophan. A D gene is named only where the DNA matches it firmly. Only some rows state a clone size, as once, few, many or a class for expanded clones.

J gene: TRBJ2-5; clone size: .; D gene: TRBD2; V gene: TRBV11-3; CDR3 protein: CASSLGPGGETQYF; CDR3 DNA: TGTGCCAGCAGCTTAGGACCGGGAGGCGAGACCCAGTACTTC
J gene: TRBJ1-1; clone size: few; D gene: TRBD1; V gene: TRBV5-1; CDR3 protein: CASSLIGTGGTEAFF; CDR3 DNA: TGCGCCAGCAGCTTGATCGGGACAGGGGGAACTGAAGCTTTCTTT
J gene: TRBJ1-6; clone size: .; D gene: TRBD1; V gene: TRBV5-1; CDR3 protein: CASRTGTGDSYNSPLHF; CDR3 DNA: TGCGCCAGCCGAACCGGGACAGGAGACTCCTATAATTCACCCCTCCACTTT
J gene: TRBJ1-5; clone size: .; D gene: .; V gene: TRBV5-4; CDR3 protein: CASSLDSNQPQHF; CDR3 DNA: TGTGCCAGCAGCTTGGATAGCAATCAGCCCCAGCATTTT
J gene: TRBJ1-3; clone size: .; D gene: .; V gene: TRBV28; CDR3 protein: CASRPGFPEDTIYF; CDR3 DNA: TGTGCCAGCAGGCCAGGGTTCCCTGAGGACACCATATATTTT
J gene: TRBJ2-1; clone size: .; D gene: .; V gene: TRBV18; CDR3 protein: CASSLQGGYNEQFF; CDR3 DNA: TGTGCCAGCTCACTACAGGGGGGGTACAATGAGCAGTTCTTC
J gene: TRBJ1-1; clone size: .; D gene: TRBD1; V gene: TRBV27; CDR3 protein: CASSRDRGNTEAFF; CDR3 DNA: TGTGCCAGCAGCCGGGACAGGGGGAACACTGAAGCTTTCTTT
J gene: TRBJ2-7; clone size: once; D gene: .; V gene: TRBV5-4; CDR3 protein: CASSDPISSYEQYF; CDR3 DNA: TGTGCCAGCAGCGACCCCATAAGCTCCTACGAGCAGTACTTC
J gene: TRBJ1-6; clone size: few; D gene: .; V gene: TRBV10-3; CDR3 protein: CAISDTARNSPLHF; CDR3 DNA: TGTGCCATCAGTGATACCGCCCGAAATTCACCCCTCCACTTT
J gene: TRBJ2-7; clone size: .; D gene: .; V gene: TRBV11-2; CDR3 protein: CASSLGRTVPLSREQYF; CDR3 DNA: TGTGCCAGCAGCTTGGGCCGGACAGTCCCCCTTTCTCGGGAGCAGTACTTC
J gene: TRBJ1-3; clone size: .; D gene: .; V gene: TRBV11-1; CDR3 protein: CASSPLGGLGNTIYF; CDR3 DNA: TGTGCCAGCAGCCCTCTCGGGGGGCTGGGAAACACCATATATTTT
J gene: TRBJ2-2; clone size: once; D gene: TRBD1; V gene: TRBV19; CDR3 protein: CASSRDRGANTGELFF; CDR3 DNA: TGTGCCAGTAGTAGGGACAGGGGCGCGAACACCGGGGAGCTGTTTTTT
J gene: TRBJ1-1; clone size: .; D gene: .; V gene: TRBV4-2; CDR3 protein: CASSPRGRAMVEAFF; CDR3 DNA: TGTGCCAGCAGCCCACGTGGTAGGGCAATGGTTGAAGCTTTCTTT
J gene: TRBJ2-7; clone size: .; D gene: TRBD2; V gene: TRBV18; CDR3 protein: CASSPPGLAGNYEQYF; CDR3 DNA: TGTGCCAGCTCACCGCCGGGACTAGCGGGCAACTACGAGCAGTACTTC
J gene: TRBJ2-7; clone size: once; D gene: .; V gene: TRBV12-5; CDR3 protein: CASGLTLRVSTYEQYF; CDR3 DNA: TGTGCTAGTGGTTTGACCCTCAGGGTTTCTACCTACGAGCAGTACTTC
J gene: TRBJ2-7; clone size: once; D gene: .; V gene: TRBV5-6; CDR3 protein: CASSLGGPEVYEQYF; CDR3 DNA: TGTGCCAGCAGCTTGGGCGGACCGGAGGTCTACGAGCAGTACTTC
J gene: TRBJ2-5; clone size: .; D gene: .; V gene: TRBV7-2; CDR3 protein: CASSVSRTETQYF; CDR3 DNA: TGTGCCAGCAGCGTATCAAGAACAGAGACCCAGTACTTC
J gene: TRBJ1-2; clone size: few; D gene: .; V gene: TRBV2; CDR3 protein: CASSSQGLDGYTF; CDR3 DNA: TGTGCCAGCAGTAGCCAGGGCCTGGATGGCTACACCTTC
J gene: TRBJ2-7; clone size: .; D gene: TRBD2; V gene: TRBV5-4; CDR3 protein: CASSRGLAGSYEQYF; CDR3 DNA: TGTGCCAGCAGCCGGGGACTAGCGGGTTCCTACGAGCAGTACTTC
J gene: TRBJ2-7; clone size: .; D gene: .; V gene: TRBV11-2; CDR3 protein: CASSPGQISYEQYF; CDR3 DNA: TGTGCCAGCAGCCCCGGACAGATTTCCTACGAGCAGTACTTC
J gene: TRBJ2-5; clone size: .; D gene: TRBD1; V gene: TRBV4-1; CDR3 protein: CASRGTGQETQYF; CDR3 DNA: TGCGCCAGCAGGGGGACAGGGCAAGAGACCCAGTACTTC
J gene: TRBJ2-5; clone size: .; D gene: .; V gene: TRBV7-2; CDR3 protein: CASTRGGIQETQYF; CDR3 DNA: TGTGCCAGCACCCGTGGGGGGATCCAAGAGACCCAGTACTTC
J gene: TRBJ1-6; clone size: .; D gene: .; V gene: TRBV7-9; CDR3 protein: CASSLGGPYNSPLHF; CDR3 DNA: TGTGCCAGCAGCTTAGGCGGGCCCTATAATTCACCCCTCCACTTT
J gene: TRBJ2-5; clone size: .; D gene: TRBD2; V gene: TRBV9; CDR3 protein: CASSVRTSGIETQYF; CDR3 DNA: TGTGCCAGCAGCGTAAGGACTAGCGGGATCGAGACCCAGTACTTC
J gene: TRBJ2-1; clone size: .; D gene: TRBD2; V gene: TRBV4-1; CDR3 protein: CASSQEDLLAGGWDNEQFF; CDR3 DNA: TGCGCCAGCAGCCAAGAGGACCTCCTAGCGGGGGGGTGGGACAATGAGCAGTTCTTC
J gene: TRBJ1-2; clone size: few; D gene: .; V gene: TRBV2; CDR3 protein: CASNTRYGYTF; CDR3 DNA: TGTGCCAGCAATACAAGATATGGCTACACCTTC
J gene: TRBJ1-4; clone size: .; D gene: .; V gene: TRBV5-5; CDR3 protein: CASSPHGGDEKLFF; CDR3 DNA: TGTGCCAGCAGCCCCCATGGTGGGGATGAAAAACTGTTTTTT
J gene: TRBJ1-1; clone size: few; D gene: .; V gene: TRBV4-1; CDR3 protein: CASNKGRANTEAFF; CDR3 DNA: TGCGCCAGCAACAAGGGCAGGGCCAACACTGAAGCTTTCTTT
J gene: TRBJ1-2; clone size: once; D gene: TRBD1; V gene: TRBV6-6; CDR3 protein: CASSYTKGQGGGYTF; CDR3 DNA: TGTGCCAGCAGTTACACCAAAGGACAGGGAGGTGGCTACACCTTC
J gene: TRBJ2-1; clone size: .; D gene: TRBD2; V gene: TRBV4-2; CDR3 protein: CASSQDSGGYYNEQFF; CDR3 DNA: TGTGCCAGCAGCCAAGATTCGGGGGGGTACTACAATGAGCAGTTCTTC
J gene: TRBJ2-2; clone size: .; D gene: TRBD1; V gene: TRBV7-9; CDR3 protein: CASSWSGTGYTGELFF; CDR3 DNA: TGTGCCAGCAGTTGGTCCGGGACAGGGTACACCGGGGAGCTGTTTTTT
J gene: TRBJ2-2; clone size: .; D gene: .; V gene: TRBV5-1; CDR3 protein: CASSLPPNTGELFF; CDR3 DNA: TGCGCCAGCAGCTTGCCGCCGAACACCGGGGAGCTGTTTTTT
J gene: TRBJ2-5; clone size: .; D gene: TRBD2; V gene: TRBV4-3; CDR3 protein: CASSPRLAGGPGTSETQYF; CDR3 DNA: TGCGCCAGCAGCCCAAGACTAGCGGGGGGGCCTGGGACCTCAGAGACCCAGTACTTC
J gene: TRBJ2-5; clone size: few; D gene: TRBD2; V gene: TRBV5-4; CDR3 protein: CASRKTPTSGQETQYF; CDR3 DNA: TGTGCCAGCAGGAAAACCCCGACTAGCGGGCAAGAGACCCAGTACTTC
J gene: TRBJ1-1; clone size: once; D gene: .; V gene: TRBV5-1; CDR3 protein: CASSLQTTNTEAFF; CDR3 DNA: TGCGCCAGCAGCTTGCAGACAACGAACACTGAAGCTTTCTTT
J gene: TRBJ1-3; clone size: .; D gene: TRBD1; V gene: TRBV2; CDR3 protein: CASRGDSLSGNTIYF; CDR3 DNA: TGTGCCAGCAGGGGGGACAGCCTCTCTGGAAACACCATATATTTT
J gene: TRBJ1-4; clone size: .; D gene: TRBD1; V gene: TRBV27; CDR3 protein: CASRRQGQEEKLFF; CDR3 DNA: TGTGCCAGCAGGCGACAGGGTCAAGAGGAAAAACTGTTTTTT
J gene: TRBJ1-2; clone size: .; D gene: .; V gene: TRBV5-1; CDR3 protein: CASSLGGGQSYTF; CDR3 DNA: TGCGCCAGCAGCTTGGGAGGGGGGCAAAGCTACACCTTC
J gene: TRBJ2-4; clone size: once; D gene: .; V gene: TRBV14; CDR3 protein: CASSPEDLRGRIAKNIQYF; CDR3 DNA: TGTGCCAGCAGCCCCGAAGACCTCAGGGGACGTATAGCCAAAAACATTCAGTACTTC
J gene: TRBJ2-5; clone size: once; D gene: TRBD2; V gene: TRBV6-6; CDR3 protein: CASRPGRAETQYF; CDR3 DNA: TGTGCCAGCCGCCCGGGGAGGGCGGAGACCCAGTACTTC
J gene: TRBJ1-2; clone size: few; D gene: .; V gene: TRBV11-1; CDR3 protein: CASSLEGGRPHGYTF; CDR3 DNA: TGTGCCAGCAGCTTAGAAGGGGGTCGTCCCCATGGCTACACCTTC
J gene: TRBJ1-1; clone size: .; D gene: .; V gene: TRBV7-2; CDR3 protein: CASSFRQLMNTEAFF; CDR3 DNA: TGTGCCAGCAGCTTCAGACAGCTTATGAACACTGAAGCTTTCTTT
J gene: TRBJ2-3; clone size: .; D gene: .; V gene: TRBV19; CDR3 protein: CASSVRLLPHTQYF; CDR3 DNA: TGTGCCAGTAGTGTACGACTACTGCCTCATACGCAGTATTTT